The rows below give T cell receptor beta chains drawn from one sample of a study of cytomegalovirus exposure and HLA in healthy donors. Clones were read by immunoSEQ multiplex PCR, and TCRdb kept only the in-frame ones, dropping some. The sample lists 150,000 to 200,000 clones, 65% to 90% occurring once. The sample consisted of PBMCs. All receptors derive from a woman in her fifties or sixties in good health and CMV-seronegative. The CDR3 runs from the conserved cysteine through the conserved F or W. The order of the fields is V gene, J gene, clone size, D gene, CDR3 DNA, CDR3 protein. The D gene is left open where the match is weak. Size is omitted from some rows. Given values are once, few, many or a class for expanded clones.

V: TRBV6-1; J: TRBJ2-3; size: few; D: .; DNA: TGTGCCAGCCGGGGGAGCACAGATACGCAGTATTTT; CDR3: CASRGSTDTQYF
V: TRBV11-1; J: TRBJ2-3; size: few; D: .; DNA: TGTGCCAGCAGCAGCGTAGGTTTTAACACAGATACGCAGTATTTT; CDR3: CASSSVGFNTDTQYF
V: TRBV5-1; J: TRBJ1-1; size: .; D: .; DNA: TGCGCCAGCAGCTTGGACGGGGAGGGAAGAGGGACTGAAGCTTTCTTT; CDR3: CASSLDGEGRGTEAFF
V: TRBV28; J: TRBJ2-1; size: once; D: TRBD2; DNA: TGTGCCAGCAGGGGGACTAGCGGACACAATGAGCAGTTCTTC; CDR3: CASRGTSGHNEQFF
V: TRBV7-2; J: TRBJ1-2; size: .; D: .; DNA: TGTGCCAGCAGCTCGCGGACATCTGGCTACACCTTC; CDR3: CASSSRTSGYTF
V: TRBV6-4; J: TRBJ1-1; size: .; D: .; DNA: TGTGCCAGCAGTGCCGAGGAGGGAACTGAAGCTTTCTTT; CDR3: CASSAEEGTEAFF
V: TRBV5-1; J: TRBJ2-5; size: .; D: .; DNA: TGCGCCAGCAGCTTGGGGGGCGTGGAGACCCAGTACTTC; CDR3: CASSLGGVETQYF
V: TRBV28; J: TRBJ2-3; size: once; D: TRBD1; DNA: TGTGCCAGCAGTTTCGGGACAGGGCAAACCCCCACAGATACGCAGTATTTT; CDR3: CASSFGTGQTPTDTQYF
V: TRBV9; J: TRBJ2-7; size: .; D: TRBD2; DNA: TGTGCCAGCAGCGTAGGAGGAGCGGGAGGGGAAGAGCAGTACTTC; CDR3: CASSVGGAGGEEQYF
V: TRBV15; J: TRBJ2-2; size: .; D: TRBD2; DNA: TGTGCCACCAGCAGAGTCCTCCGGGGGGGGACCGGGGAGCTGTTTTTT; CDR3: CATSRVLRGGTGELFF
V: TRBV7-6; J: TRBJ1-2; size: .; D: TRBD1; DNA: TGTGCCAGCAGCTTAACCCCCTTTTCAAGGCAGGGGGCCTTTGGCTACACCTTC; CDR3: CASSLTPFSRQGAFGYTF
V: TRBV19; J: TRBJ2-6; size: .; D: .; DNA: TGTGCCAGTACCTTAAAGGGACTGTTCTCTGGGGCCAACGTCCTGACTTTC; CDR3: CASTLKGLFSGANVLTF
V: TRBV19; J: TRBJ1-1; size: .; D: .; DNA: TGTGCCAGTACGGGGGACACTGAAGCTTTCTTT; CDR3: CASTGDTEAFF
V: TRBV7-9; J: TRBJ2-5; size: .; D: .; DNA: TGTGCCAGCAGACGGACAGCCGAAGAGACCCAGTACTTC; CDR3: CASRRTAEETQYF
V: TRBV27; J: TRBJ1-6; size: .; D: TRBD1; DNA: TGTGCCAGCAGGTGGGGACAGATTAATTCACCCCTCCACTTT; CDR3: CASRWGQINSPLHF
V: TRBV10-3; J: TRBJ2-7; size: .; D: .; DNA: TGTGCCATCAGTGCCAGATCCTACGAGCAGTACTTC; CDR3: CAISARSYEQYF
V: TRBV28; J: TRBJ2-1; size: .; D: .; DNA: TGTGCCAGCAGTCTCCGGGACCAGCGGGTAAATGAGCAGTTCTTC; CDR3: CASSLRDQRVNEQFF
V: TRBV27; J: TRBJ2-7; size: .; D: .; DNA: TGTGCCAGCAGCATGGACAGCTCCTACGAGCAGTACTTC; CDR3: CASSMDSSYEQYF
V: TRBV6-5; J: TRBJ2-7; size: few; D: TRBD2; DNA: TGTGCCAGCAGTCGGACTAGCGGCGCGGGGGGCGAGCAGTACTTC; CDR3: CASSRTSGAGGEQYF
V: TRBV28; J: TRBJ1-2; size: few; D: .; DNA: TGTGCCAGCAGTTTAAGTGGGCACCTCATGGGCTACACCTTC; CDR3: CASSLSGHLMGYTF
V: TRBV6-5; J: TRBJ1-2; size: .; D: .; DNA: TGTGCCAGCAGTTACTCGAGGGCAGCCCGGGGTAGTGGCTACACCTTC; CDR3: CASSYSRAARGSGYTF
V: TRBV11-2; J: TRBJ1-1; size: .; D: .; DNA: TGTGCCAGCAGCTTAACGAGATGGAGTGAAGCTTTCTTT; CDR3: CASSLTRWSEAFF
V: TRBV7-9; J: TRBJ1-1; size: .; D: TRBD1; DNA: TGTTCCAGCAGCTTAGGGCAGGGGGACACTGAAGCTTTCTTT; CDR3: CSSSLGQGDTEAFF
V: TRBV7-8; J: TRBJ2-5; size: .; D: .; DNA: TGTGCCAGCAGCTTAGGGCTGTTGTCAGGGATACAAGAGACCCAGTACTTC; CDR3: CASSLGLLSGIQETQYF
V: TRBV13; J: TRBJ2-7; size: .; D: .; DNA: TGTGCCAGCAGCTTAGGTCTAAGCTCCTACGAGCAGTACTTC; CDR3: CASSLGLSSYEQYF
V: TRBV6-1; J: TRBJ1-1; size: .; D: TRBD1; DNA: TGTGCCAGCAGTGTAGCCCCCGGGACAGGGACCACTGAAGCTTTCTTT; CDR3: CASSVAPGTGTTEAFF
V: TRBV28; J: TRBJ2-7; size: .; D: .; DNA: TGTGCCAGCAGAGGCGGGAACGGGTACGAGCAGTACTTC; CDR3: CASRGGNGYEQYF
V: TRBV19; J: TRBJ1-5; size: .; D: .; DNA: TGTGCCAGTAGTATAACGGGATATAGCAATCAGCCCCAGCATTTT; CDR3: CASSITGYSNQPQHF
V: TRBV28; J: TRBJ2-5; size: few; D: TRBD2; DNA: TGTGCCAGCAGTTTACGGACTAGCGGGAGGGAGACCCAGTACTTC; CDR3: CASSLRTSGRETQYF
V: TRBV29-1; J: TRBJ2-1; size: once; D: TRBD1; DNA: TGCAGCGTTGGAAGGGCTAGGGGGCAGACGTTGACCTACAATGAGCAGTTCTTC; CDR3: CSVGRARGQTLTYNEQFF
V: TRBV25-1; J: TRBJ1-5; size: medium-sized; D: .; DNA: TGTGCCAGATTGACAGGACATAGCAATCAGCCCCAGCATTTT; CDR3: CARLTGHSNQPQHF
V: TRBV10-3; J: TRBJ1-2; size: .; D: TRBD1; DNA: TGTGCCATCAGACCGACAGGGGACTATGGCTACACCTTC; CDR3: CAIRPTGDYGYTF
V: TRBV18; J: TRBJ1-4; size: few; D: .; DNA: TGTGCCAGCTTACCGGGGCGTAGAAACGAAAAACTGTTTTTT; CDR3: CASLPGRRNEKLFF
V: TRBV7-9; J: TRBJ2-7; size: .; D: .; DNA: TGTGCCAGCAGCCCCCTGAGTGGCGAGCAGTACTTC; CDR3: CASSPLSGEQYF
V: TRBV27; J: TRBJ1-1; size: few; D: .; DNA: TGTGCCAGCAGTTTAGTATCTACGGACACTGAAGCTTTCTTT; CDR3: CASSLVSTDTEAFF
V: TRBV5-1; J: TRBJ2-1; size: .; D: .; DNA: TGCGCCAGCCAGTTCCGGGACTCAAGCAATGAGCAGTTCTTC; CDR3: CASQFRDSSNEQFF
V: TRBV5-6; J: TRBJ1-1; size: .; D: .; DNA: TGTGCCAGCCTCTTCGGGGACACTGAAGCTTTCTTT; CDR3: CASLFGDTEAFF
V: TRBV27; J: TRBJ2-3; size: .; D: .; DNA: TGTGCCAGCAGGACCCGGGATTCCCGAACAGATACGCAGTATTTT; CDR3: CASRTRDSRTDTQYF
V: TRBV19; J: TRBJ2-1; size: .; D: TRBD2; DNA: TGTGCCAGTAGTATGCGGACGACGGGAGGGGATGAGCAGTTCTTC; CDR3: CASSMRTTGGDEQFF
V: TRBV4-3; J: TRBJ2-1; size: .; D: .; DNA: TGCGCCAGCAGCCAAGACCCAATGATGTCGAGCAATGAGCAGTTCTTC; CDR3: CASSQDPMMSSNEQFF
V: TRBV29-1; J: TRBJ1-1; size: .; D: .; DNA: TGCAGCGTTCGAGTTACAGGGTCAAGGAACACTGAAGCTTTCTTT; CDR3: CSVRVTGSRNTEAFF
V: TRBV28; J: TRBJ2-3; size: .; D: TRBD2; DNA: TGTGCCAGCAGTTTGCCTAGCGGGAGCACAGATACGCAGTATTTT; CDR3: CASSLPSGSTDTQYF
V: TRBV6-1; J: TRBJ1-4; size: .; D: TRBD1; DNA: TGTGCCAGCAGGGCAGGACAGGCTTCTAATGAAAAACTGTTTTTT; CDR3: CASRAGQASNEKLFF
V: TRBV29-1; J: TRBJ1-1; size: once; D: .; DNA: TGCAGCGTGGCGGGGCTGAACACTGAAGCTTTCTTT; CDR3: CSVAGLNTEAFF
V: TRBV9; J: TRBJ2-3; size: few; D: .; DNA: TGTGCCAGCAGCGTAGCGGGAGTGAAGGGAGATACGCAGTATTTT; CDR3: CASSVAGVKGDTQYF